These T cell receptor beta chains were read from a single sample in a study of tumor and adjacent non-tumor tissue in lung cancer. From the multiplex PCR reads, TCRdb called clonotypes with MiXCR, one entry per CDR3 protein. This sample carries 65,000 to 70,000 distinct CDR3 sequences, 60% of them seen once, and the ten largest clones take just over 20%. Sequenced material: lung tumor tissue. These receptors came from a man aged 50 or older with non-small cell lung cancer. The CDR3 runs from the conserved cysteine through the conserved F or W. Fields, in order: J gene, clone size, V gene, D gene, CDR3 length, CDR3 DNA, CDR3 protein. The D gene is left open where the match is weak. Clone sizes are given selectively: once, few, many, or a class where the clone is expanded.

j_call: TRBJ1-2; clone_size: -; v_call: TRBV29-1; d_call: -; cdr3_length: 12; cdr3_nt: TGCAGCGTGGCGACCGGGCAAGGGTGCTACGCCTTC; cdr3_aa: CSVATGQGCYAF
j_call: TRBJ2-5; clone_size: -; v_call: TRBV11-2; d_call: TRBD1; cdr3_length: 15; cdr3_nt: TGTGCCAGCAGCTCTGGACAGGCAAGGGAGGAGACCCAGTACTTC; cdr3_aa: CASSSGQAREETQYF
j_call: TRBJ2-1; clone_size: few; v_call: TRBV5-1; d_call: TRBD2; cdr3_length: 14; cdr3_nt: TGCGCCAGCAGCGGGGGGGACGAAAACAATGAGCAGTTCTTC; cdr3_aa: CASSGGDENNEQFF
j_call: TRBJ2-5; clone_size: few; v_call: TRBV5-4; d_call: TRBD2; cdr3_length: 14; cdr3_nt: TGTGCCGGCAGTAGACCTAGCGGGCGAGGGACCCAGTACTTC; cdr3_aa: CAGSRPSGRGTQYF
j_call: TRBJ2-7; clone_size: -; v_call: TRBV4-1; d_call: -; cdr3_length: 15; cdr3_nt: TGCGCCAGTAGCCCTGCCTTGAGGGCACCTAGAGAAGGGTACTTC; cdr3_aa: CASSPALRAPREGYF
j_call: TRBJ1-6; clone_size: -; v_call: TRBV5-4; d_call: -; cdr3_length: 15; cdr3_nt: TGTGTCAGCAGCACGCGGGGTCAGGGGAAATCACCCCTCCACTTT; cdr3_aa: CVSSTRGQGKSPLHF
j_call: TRBJ2-3; clone_size: many; v_call: TRBV5-5; d_call: -; cdr3_length: 12; cdr3_nt: TGTGCCAGCAGCTTGGGAGCGACCGGAAAGTATTTT; cdr3_aa: CASSLGATGKYF
j_call: TRBJ2-7; clone_size: -; v_call: TRBV6-5; d_call: -; cdr3_length: 14; cdr3_nt: TGTGCCAGTAGTTTGGTGGACGGACCCTACGAGGAGTACTTC; cdr3_aa: CASSLVDGPYEEYF
j_call: TRBJ2-3; clone_size: -; v_call: TRBV6-5; d_call: -; cdr3_length: 17; cdr3_nt: TGTGCCAGCAGCCAAGGACCAGCGGGCCAAGGGAGGGATACGCAGTATTTT; cdr3_aa: CASSQGPAGQGRDTQYF
j_call: TRBJ2-4; clone_size: many; v_call: TRBV25-1; d_call: -; cdr3_length: 15; cdr3_nt: TGTGCCAGCAGTGAATCCTACCCCCCGGATAGCATTCAGTACTTC; cdr3_aa: CASSESYPPDSIQYF
j_call: TRBJ1-6; clone_size: once; v_call: TRBV10-2; d_call: TRBD1; cdr3_length: 19; cdr3_nt: TGCGCCAGCAGTGGGTCCGGGACAGGGACCTCAGCCTATAATTCACCCCTCCACTTT; cdr3_aa: CASSGSGTGTSAYNSPLHF
j_call: TRBJ1-3; clone_size: many; v_call: TRBV5-6; d_call: -; cdr3_length: 15; cdr3_nt: TGTGCCAGCAGCTTTCAGACGTACTCTGGAAACACCATATATTTT; cdr3_aa: CASSFQTYSGNTIYF
j_call: TRBJ1-6; clone_size: once; v_call: TRBV10-3; d_call: -; cdr3_length: 14; cdr3_nt: TGTGCCACCCGGGTAGAGGTGGTAAATTCGCCCCTCCACTTT; cdr3_aa: CATRVEVVNSPLHF
j_call: TRBJ2-2; clone_size: many; v_call: TRBV5-4; d_call: -; cdr3_length: 13; cdr3_nt: TGTGCCAGCAGCTTGGAGATAGGCGGGGAGCTGTTTTTT; cdr3_aa: CASSLEIGGELFF
j_call: TRBJ1-1; clone_size: many; v_call: TRBV6-2/TRBV6-3; d_call: -; cdr3_length: 17; cdr3_nt: TGTGCCAGCAGTTACCCTGGACAGACTGCCCCAGCGACTGAAGCTTTCTTT; cdr3_aa: CASSYPGQTAPATEAFF
j_call: TRBJ2-7; clone_size: -; v_call: TRBV5-1; d_call: TRBD1; cdr3_length: 13; cdr3_nt: TGCGCCAGAAGCGTGGGACAGGCAAACGAGCAGTACTTC; cdr3_aa: CARSVGQANEQYF
j_call: TRBJ2-1; clone_size: -; v_call: TRBV28; d_call: -; cdr3_length: 12; cdr3_nt: TGTGCCGGCAGTTCGCCGATTAATGAGCAGTTCTTC; cdr3_aa: CAGSSPINEQFF
j_call: TRBJ1-5; clone_size: -; v_call: TRBV10-1; d_call: TRBD1; cdr3_length: 15; cdr3_nt: TGCGCCATCAGTGAGTTCAGGGGGCTCGATCAGCCCCAGCATTTT; cdr3_aa: CAISEFRGLDQPQHF
j_call: TRBJ1-5; clone_size: -; v_call: TRBV4-1; d_call: -; cdr3_length: 13; cdr3_nt: TGCGCCGGTAGTCCACAGGAAAATCAGCCCCAGCATTTT; cdr3_aa: CAGSPQENQPQHF
j_call: TRBJ2-3; clone_size: -; v_call: TRBV12-3/TRBV12-4; d_call: -; cdr3_length: 18; cdr3_nt: TGTGCCAGCACCACCGGGACTAACGGGGGCATAAAGACAGATACGCATTATTTT; cdr3_aa: CASTTGTNGGIKTDTHYF
j_call: TRBJ2-1; clone_size: -; v_call: TRBV2; d_call: -; cdr3_length: 13; cdr3_nt: TGTGCCAGCAGTCGGGACGAATTAAGTGAGCAGTTCTTC; cdr3_aa: CASSRDELSEQFF
j_call: TRBJ2-2; clone_size: -; v_call: TRBV5-5; d_call: -; cdr3_length: 15; cdr3_nt: TGTGCCAGCAGCTTGTTTCGACTCGACACCGGGGAGCTGTTTTTT; cdr3_aa: CASSLFRLDTGELFF
j_call: TRBJ1-5; clone_size: once; v_call: TRBV6-1; d_call: -; cdr3_length: 16; cdr3_nt: TGTGGCAGCAGTGAAGACTGGGCAGGCGACAATCAGCCCCTGCATTTT; cdr3_aa: CGSSEDWAGDNQPLHF
j_call: TRBJ1-2; clone_size: -; v_call: TRBV28; d_call: -; cdr3_length: 14; cdr3_nt: TGTGCCAGTAGTACCACCGGGACATCATATGGCTACACCTTC; cdr3_aa: CASSTTGTSYGYTF
j_call: TRBJ2-6; clone_size: -; v_call: TRBV29-1; d_call: TRBD2; cdr3_length: 14; cdr3_nt: TGCGGCGTTGGAGAGCCCGGGGGGGCCAAGGTCCTGACTTTC; cdr3_aa: CGVGEPGGAKVLTF
j_call: TRBJ2-7; clone_size: -; v_call: TRBV11-2; d_call: TRBD2; cdr3_length: 14; cdr3_nt: TGTGCCAGCAGCTTAGGAACTAGCGGCTACGAGCAGTGCTTC; cdr3_aa: CASSLGTSGYEQCF
j_call: TRBJ2-7; clone_size: many; v_call: TRBV28; d_call: -; cdr3_length: 14; cdr3_nt: TGTGCCAGCAGTTCCGGGACGTACACCTACGAGCAGTACTTC; cdr3_aa: CASSSGTYTYEQYF
j_call: TRBJ1-6; clone_size: -; v_call: TRBV5-4; d_call: TRBD1; cdr3_length: 15; cdr3_nt: TGTGTCAGCAGCACGCAGGGCCAGGGGGAATCACCCCTCCGCTTT; cdr3_aa: CVSSTQGQGESPLRF
j_call: TRBJ1-5; clone_size: -; v_call: TRBV19; d_call: -; cdr3_length: 15; cdr3_nt: TGTGCCAGTAGTCCCGATTCAGGGGGCAATCAGCCCCAGCATTTT; cdr3_aa: CASSPDSGGNQPQHF
j_call: TRBJ1-2; clone_size: many; v_call: TRBV6-6; d_call: -; cdr3_length: 15; cdr3_nt: TGTGCCAGCAGTCCGTCGGGGGGAAGGCCAAACGGCTACACCTTC; cdr3_aa: CASSPSGGRPNGYTF
j_call: TRBJ2-5; clone_size: -; v_call: TRBV11-2; d_call: TRBD2; cdr3_length: 19; cdr3_nt: TGTACCAGCAGCTTTCCCCGGTGGGGTAGCGGGGGCCTAGAAGAGATCCAGTACTTC; cdr3_aa: CTSSFPRWGSGGLEEIQYF
j_call: TRBJ2-7; clone_size: -; v_call: TRBV28; d_call: -; cdr3_length: 12; cdr3_nt: TGTTCCAGCAGTACTGGGGGGATCCGTCAGTACTTC; cdr3_aa: CSSSTGGIRQYF
j_call: TRBJ2-1; clone_size: once; v_call: TRBV27; d_call: TRBD2; cdr3_length: 15; cdr3_nt: TGTGCCAGCAGTTTAAGACTAGCGGCTGACAATAAGCAGTTCTTC; cdr3_aa: CASSLRLAADNKQFF
j_call: TRBJ1-5; clone_size: -; v_call: TRBV12-3/TRBV12-4; d_call: -; cdr3_length: 13; cdr3_nt: TGTGCCAGCAGCTTCGACCGCAATCAGCCCCAGTATTTC; cdr3_aa: CASSFDRNQPQYF
j_call: TRBJ2-1; clone_size: many; v_call: TRBV11-1; d_call: TRBD2; cdr3_length: 15; cdr3_nt: TGTGCCAGCAACCTCGGGACTAGCGGGGCCAATGAGCAGTTCTTC; cdr3_aa: CASNLGTSGANEQFF
j_call: TRBJ2-6; clone_size: many; v_call: TRBV6-6; d_call: TRBD1; cdr3_length: 18; cdr3_nt: TGTGCCAGCAGTCGGACAGGGGGTCCCCTTTCTGGGGCCAACGTCCTGACTTTC; cdr3_aa: CASSRTGGPLSGANVLTF
j_call: TRBJ2-7; clone_size: once; v_call: TRBV5-4; d_call: -; cdr3_length: 17; cdr3_nt: TGTGCCAGCGGCTTCGGGGGCTTAGCAGGAGATGCACACGAGCAGTACTTC; cdr3_aa: CASGFGGLAGDAHEQYF
j_call: TRBJ2-7; clone_size: many; v_call: TRBV6-5; d_call: -; cdr3_length: 12; cdr3_nt: TGTGCCAGCAGATCCAGGGGAGACGAGCAGTACTTC; cdr3_aa: CASRSRGDEQYF
j_call: TRBJ1-2; clone_size: few; v_call: TRBV28; d_call: TRBD1; cdr3_length: 14; cdr3_nt: TGTGCCAGCAGCAAAGGGGACAGCAGCAAGGGCTACACCTTC; cdr3_aa: CASSKGDSSKGYTF
j_call: TRBJ2-3; clone_size: -; v_call: TRBV11-3; d_call: TRBD2; cdr3_length: 16; cdr3_nt: TGTGCCAGCAGCTCAGGTACTAGCGGGTTTGCATATACGCAGTATTTT; cdr3_aa: CASSSGTSGFAYTQYF
j_call: TRBJ1-1; clone_size: many; v_call: TRBV6-5; d_call: TRBD1; cdr3_length: 14; cdr3_nt: TGTGCAGTAAAGAAAGGGGGCCCAAACACTGAAGCTTTCTTT; cdr3_aa: CAVKKGGPNTEAFF
j_call: TRBJ2-3; clone_size: -; v_call: TRBV10-3; d_call: -; cdr3_length: 13; cdr3_nt: TGTGTAATCCTGGATAGGGTCACAGATACGCAGTATTTT; cdr3_aa: CVILDRVTDTQYF
j_call: TRBJ1-5; clone_size: -; v_call: TRBV28; d_call: -; cdr3_length: 14; cdr3_nt: TGTGCCAGCAGTTTATGGTTTGACAATCAGCCCCAGCATTTT; cdr3_aa: CASSLWFDNQPQHF
j_call: TRBJ2-2; clone_size: -; v_call: TRBV24-1; d_call: -; cdr3_length: 13; cdr3_nt: TGTGCCACCAGCCGGCCAAACACCGGGGAGCTGTTTTTT; cdr3_aa: CATSRPNTGELFF
j_call: TRBJ2-5; clone_size: many; v_call: TRBV29-1; d_call: -; cdr3_length: 14; cdr3_nt: TGCAGCGTTGAACTAGCGAGGTACCAAGAGACCCAGTACTTC; cdr3_aa: CSVELARYQETQYF
j_call: TRBJ2-2; clone_size: -; v_call: TRBV20-1; d_call: -; cdr3_length: 15; cdr3_nt: TGCAGTGCAGTTGGTAGGGGGGGGAACACCGGGGAGCTGTTTTTT; cdr3_aa: CSAVGRGGNTGELFF
j_call: TRBJ2-4; clone_size: -; v_call: TRBV11-2; d_call: -; cdr3_length: 16; cdr3_nt: TGTGCCAGCAGCTTAGATAAGCCAATTAGAGAATCCCTTCACTACTTC; cdr3_aa: CASSLDKPIRESLHYF
j_call: TRBJ2-4; clone_size: many; v_call: TRBV12-3/TRBV12-4; d_call: TRBD2; cdr3_length: 14; cdr3_nt: TGTGCCAGCAGTGTTAGCGGGGCCAAAAACATTCAGTACTTC; cdr3_aa: CASSVSGAKNIQYF
j_call: TRBJ2-2; clone_size: -; v_call: TRBV7-9; d_call: -; cdr3_length: 11; cdr3_nt: TGTGCCAGCAGCTACCCCGGGGAGCTGTTTTTT; cdr3_aa: CASSYPGELFF
j_call: TRBJ2-7; clone_size: -; v_call: TRBV5-8; d_call: TRBD1; cdr3_length: 15; cdr3_nt: TGTGCCAGCAGCTTGTGGACAGGGCCCTTCTACGAGCAGTACTTC; cdr3_aa: CASSLWTGPFYEQYF
j_call: TRBJ2-2; clone_size: many; v_call: TRBV24-1; d_call: TRBD1; cdr3_length: 21; cdr3_nt: TGTGCCACCAGGGGAGGTGCGGGGACAGGGCCCAGAAACGCGAACACCGGGGAGCTGTTTTTT; cdr3_aa: CATRGGAGTGPRNANTGELFF
j_call: TRBJ2-3; clone_size: -; v_call: TRBV30; d_call: -; cdr3_length: 16; cdr3_nt: TGTGCCTGGAGTGTAACTAATCGCGTTAGCAATCAGCCCCAGTATTTT; cdr3_aa: CAWSVTNRVSNQPQYF
j_call: TRBJ1-3; clone_size: few; v_call: TRBV28; d_call: -; cdr3_length: 16; cdr3_nt: TGTGCCAGCAGCTCTTTGGTCGGGTCCTCTGGAAACACCATATATTTT; cdr3_aa: CASSSLVGSSGNTIYF
j_call: TRBJ2-3; clone_size: -; v_call: TRBV7-8; d_call: -; cdr3_length: 14; cdr3_nt: TGTTCCAGCAGCTTATGGGTTAGGGGAGATACGCAGTATTTT; cdr3_aa: CSSSLWVRGDTQYF
j_call: TRBJ2-7; clone_size: -; v_call: TRBV5-1; d_call: TRBD2; cdr3_length: 14; cdr3_nt: TGCGCCAGCAGCCCACTCAGCGGGACCTACGAGCAGTACTTC; cdr3_aa: CASSPLSGTYEQYF
j_call: TRBJ2-3; clone_size: -; v_call: TRBV4-2; d_call: TRBD1; cdr3_length: 17; cdr3_nt: TGTGCCAGTAAATCACACCGGGACAGGGAGACCACAGATACGGAGTATTTT; cdr3_aa: CASKSHRDRETTDTEYF
j_call: TRBJ2-5; clone_size: -; v_call: TRBV5-1; d_call: -; cdr3_length: 14; cdr3_nt: TGCGCCAACAGCCTTTGGGCTCGCGTGGAGACCCAGTACTTC; cdr3_aa: CANSLWARVETQYF
j_call: TRBJ2-3; clone_size: many; v_call: TRBV12-3/TRBV12-4; d_call: TRBD1; cdr3_length: 16; cdr3_nt: TGTGCCAGCAGTCCACAGGGGGCGCTTGGCACAGATACGCAGTATTTT; cdr3_aa: CASSPQGALGTDTQYF
j_call: TRBJ1-3; clone_size: once; v_call: TRBV6-5; d_call: TRBD1; cdr3_length: 16; cdr3_nt: TGTGCCAACAACAGCCCGGACAGGGGATTTGGAAACACCATATATTTT; cdr3_aa: CANNSPDRGFGNTIYF